The entry below describes one T cell receptor (beta chain). Profiling relied on immunoSEQ multiplex PCR, and the TCRdb table lists in-frame clones only, not all of them. The top ten clones hold 20% to 25% of a sample with over 100,000 clones, 70% to 90% of them seen once. J gave up 5 bases and V 6 bases, and 3 bases lay outside the gene matches. The length of the CDR3 is 12 residues. CDR1 is WSHSY and CDR2 is SAAADI in the germline V gene. The record originates from a study of T cell responses to AZD1222 COVID-19 vaccine. This chain links TRBV10-2 with TRBJ2-7; the match to TRBD1 covers 8 bases. Sequences were derived from peripheral blood, sampled on day 0 of AZD1222 vaccination. This sequence was found in an adult in good health. For the CDR3, the DNA is TGCGCCAGCAGCCTGACAGGGGACGAGCAGTACTTC. Protein sequence: CASSLTGDEQYF.